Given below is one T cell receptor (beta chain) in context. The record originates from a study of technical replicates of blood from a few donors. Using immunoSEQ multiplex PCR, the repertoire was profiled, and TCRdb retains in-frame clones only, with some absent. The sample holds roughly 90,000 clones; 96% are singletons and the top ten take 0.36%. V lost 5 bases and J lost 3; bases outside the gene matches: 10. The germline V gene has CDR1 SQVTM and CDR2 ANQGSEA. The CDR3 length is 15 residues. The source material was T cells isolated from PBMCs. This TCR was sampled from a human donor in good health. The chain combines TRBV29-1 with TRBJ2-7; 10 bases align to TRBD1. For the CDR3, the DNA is TGCAGCGTTCTTATTTGGGGACAGGGGATCTACGAGCAGTACTTC. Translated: CSVLIWGQGIYEQYF.